This T cell receptor (beta chain) was obtained from a study of somatic mutations in cytotoxic T cells in rheumatoid arthritis. This CDR3 has 15 amino acids. V gave up 0 bases and J gave up 4 bases, with 10 bases separating them. Germline V CDR1 and CDR2: ENHRY, SYGVKD. TCRdb keeps only in-frame clones here, not all; method: immunoSEQ multiplex PCR. The table shows approximately 4,000 clones, with 70% to 75% occurring only once. Material: CD8+ T cells sorted from blood. The V call is TRBV10-3, the J call TRBJ1-5; the D gene is possibly TRBD1 (6 bases). The sequence came from an adult with rheumatoid arthritis. In DNA form, the CDR3 reads TGTGCCATCAGTGAGTCTCGGGGGCGGAATCAGCCCCAGCATTTT. This encodes CAISESRGRNQPQHF.